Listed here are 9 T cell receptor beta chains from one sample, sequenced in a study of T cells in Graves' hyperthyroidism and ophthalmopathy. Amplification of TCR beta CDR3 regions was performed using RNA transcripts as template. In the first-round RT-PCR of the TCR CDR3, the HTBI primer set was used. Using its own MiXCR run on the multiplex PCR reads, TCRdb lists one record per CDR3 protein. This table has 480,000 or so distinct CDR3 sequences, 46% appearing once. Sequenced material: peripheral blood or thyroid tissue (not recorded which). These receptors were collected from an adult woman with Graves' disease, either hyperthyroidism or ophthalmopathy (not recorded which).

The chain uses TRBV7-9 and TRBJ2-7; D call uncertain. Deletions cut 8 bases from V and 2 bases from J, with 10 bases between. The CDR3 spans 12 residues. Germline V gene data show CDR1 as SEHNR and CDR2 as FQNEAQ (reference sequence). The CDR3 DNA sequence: TGTGCCAGCGGTGACACGCCCTACGAGCAGTACTTC. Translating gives CASGDTPYEQYF.

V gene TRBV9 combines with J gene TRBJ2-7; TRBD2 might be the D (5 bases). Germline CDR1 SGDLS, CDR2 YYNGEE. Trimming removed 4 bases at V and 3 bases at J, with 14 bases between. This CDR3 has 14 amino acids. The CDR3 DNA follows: TGTGCCAGCAGCACGGACTTGCCCAACTACGAGCAGTACTTC. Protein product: CASSTDLPNYEQYF. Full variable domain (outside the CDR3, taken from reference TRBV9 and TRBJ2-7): DSGVTQTPKHLITATGQRVTLRCSPRSGDLSVYWYQQSLDQGLQFLIQYYNGEERAKGNILERFSAQQFPDLHSELNLSSLELGDSALYFCASSTDLPNYEQYFGPGTRLTVT.

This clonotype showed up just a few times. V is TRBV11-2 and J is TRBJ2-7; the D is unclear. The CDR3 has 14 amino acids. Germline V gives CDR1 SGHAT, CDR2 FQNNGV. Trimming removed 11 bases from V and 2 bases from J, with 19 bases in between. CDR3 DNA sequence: TGTGCCTGGACCCTTACCGGGCCAACCTACGAGCAGTACTTC. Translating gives CAWTLTGPTYEQYF.

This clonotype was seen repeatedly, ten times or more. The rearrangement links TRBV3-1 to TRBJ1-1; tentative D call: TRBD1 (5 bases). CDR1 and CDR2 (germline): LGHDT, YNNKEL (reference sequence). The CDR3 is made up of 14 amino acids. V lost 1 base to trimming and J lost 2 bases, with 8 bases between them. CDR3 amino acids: CASSQVGGNTEAFF. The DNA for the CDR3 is TGTGCCAGCAGCCAAGTGGGGGGAAACACTGAAGCTTTCTTT. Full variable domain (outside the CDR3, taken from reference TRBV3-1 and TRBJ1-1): DTAVSQTPKYLVTQMGNDKSIKCEQNLGHDTMYWYKQDSKKFLKIMFSYNNKELIINETVPNRFSPKSPDKAHLNLHINSLELGDSAVYFCASSQVGGNTEAFFGQGTRLTVV.

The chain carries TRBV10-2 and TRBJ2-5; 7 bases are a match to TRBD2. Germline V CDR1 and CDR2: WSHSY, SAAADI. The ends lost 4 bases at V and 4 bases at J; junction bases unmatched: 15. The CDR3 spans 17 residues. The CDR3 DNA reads TGCGCCAGCAGTGCTAGCCGCTTACCCGCGGGAGCAGAGACCCAGTACTTC. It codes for CASSASRLPAGAETQYF.

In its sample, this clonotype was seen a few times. CDR3 coding DNA: TGTGCCAGCAGTTCACCCCGGGACTTCTACGAGCAGTACTTC. Translating gives CASSSPRDFYEQYF. The rearrangement joins TRBV27 to TRBJ2-7, with D perhaps TRBD2 (6 bases). In germline, CDR1 is MNHEY, CDR2 SMNVEV (reference sequence). Between the trimmed V and J ends, which lost 4 bases and 3 bases, there was a span of 13 bases. The CDR3 length is 14 residues.

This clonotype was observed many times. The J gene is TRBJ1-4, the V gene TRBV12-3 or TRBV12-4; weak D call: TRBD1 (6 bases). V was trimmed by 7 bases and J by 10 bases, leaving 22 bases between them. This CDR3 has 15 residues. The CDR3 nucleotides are TGTGCCAGCAAATCTCGACAGGAACCGTGGGCAAAACTGTTTTTT. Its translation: CASKSRQEPWAKLFF.

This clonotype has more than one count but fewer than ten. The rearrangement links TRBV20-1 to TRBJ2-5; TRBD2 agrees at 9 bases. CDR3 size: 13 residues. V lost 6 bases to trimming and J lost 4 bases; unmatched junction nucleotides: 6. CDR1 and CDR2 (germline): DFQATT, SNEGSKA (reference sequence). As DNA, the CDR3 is TGCAGTGCGAAGGCACTAGCGGGAGAGACCCAGTACTTC. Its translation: CSAKALAGETQYF.

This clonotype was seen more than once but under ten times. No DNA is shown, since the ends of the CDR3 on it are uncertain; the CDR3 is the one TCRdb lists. CDR3: CASSELWGQGATFF. V gene TRBV25-1 combines with J gene TRBJ1-1; the table gives TRBD1 as D, unverified against the DNA. The CDR3 region is 14 residues in length, termini included. Germline CDR1 and CDR2: MGHDK and SYGVNS.